This T cell receptor beta chain was sequenced for a study of cytomegalovirus exposure and HLA in healthy donors. A note on this clone: Antigen specificity is unknown.

Looked up from germline, CDR1 is SGHRS and CDR2 is YFSETQ. The CDR3 runs 13 residues. The ends were cut back, 5 bases at V and 2 bases at J, with 10 bases in the middle. The protocol was immunoSEQ multiplex PCR, while the TCRdb copy is restricted to in-frame clones and leaves out a portion. The sample has under 70,000 clones, around 89% seen once. Findings of the study overall: Subsequent analysis showed first-cohort TCR clusters tending to co-occur in some 120 validation repertoires. Researchers catalogued about 160 TCR beta chains as cytomegalovirus-associated.

The chain links TRBV5-1 to TRBJ2-5; possible D gene TRBD2, 5 bases. The receptor's source is a woman aged 18-29 years in good health and CMV-seronegative. Material: PBMCs. The CDR3 DNA is TGCGCCAGCAGGTCCGGGGAGCAAGAGACCCAGTACTTC. Protein sequence: CASRSGEQETQYF. Full variable domain (rest looked up from reference TRBV5-1 and TRBJ2-5): KAGVTQTPRYLIKTRGQQVTLSCSPISGHRSVSWYQQTPGQGLQFLFEYFSETQRNKGNFPGRFSGRQFSNSRSEMNVSTLELGDSALYLCASRSGEQETQYFGPGTRLLVL.